A single T cell receptor beta chain is shown here with its context. Time point of the sample: recipient sample about 28 days before transplant, after cytoreduction. Recipients were bled about 28 days pretransplant and at posttransplant days 30, 100, 180. The data were taken from a study of T cell clonotyping in hematopoietic cell transplantation. The protocol was immunoSEQ multiplex PCR, while the TCRdb copy is restricted to in-frame clones and leaves out a portion. The repertoire has 25,000 to 30,000 clones, around 82% of them found once; the top ten carry 1.8%. Trimming cost V 5 bases and J 4 bases, with 9 bases left between them. Germline CDR1 is GTSNPN and CDR2 is SVGIG (reference sequence). The CDR3 has 11 residues.

This TCR was recovered from a man in his forties or fifties with acute myeloid leukemia. Some clones in this sample may be carry-over from other donors' samples. V and J are TRBV30 and TRBJ2-7; D is unresolved. The starting material was peripheral blood mononuclear cells, obtained before stem cell transplant. CDR3 sequence reads: CAWGPLYEQYF. The CDR3 DNA follows: TGTGCCTGGGGACCCCTTTACGAGCAGTACTTC.